The 14 T cell receptor beta chains reported below all come from one sample, sequenced in a study of blood T cells in healthy people across ages. A sample-barcoded 5' primer and a J-beta primer mix were used in a second PCR of about 7 to 12 cycles. TCRdb ran MiXCR on the 5' RACE reads and lists one entry per CDR3 protein. The table includes more than 1,400,000 distinct CDR3 sequences, approximately 40% detected once. Source material: blood. Receptors originate from a woman aged 18-29 years in good health.

The chain employs TRBV6-1 and TRBJ2-3, with 12 bases lining up with TRBD2. The CDR3 covers 18 residues. With 6 bases clipped from V and 4 bases from J, the junction kept 14 bases outside the gene matches. Looked up from germline, CDR1 is MNHNS and CDR2 is SASEGT. The CDR3 sequence: CASRSTSGGPRSADTQYF. The CDR3 nucleotides are TGTGCCAGCAGATCAACTAGCGGGGGGCCAAGAAGCGCAGATACGCAGTATTTT.

In regard to this clonotype: A read error is possible here, since a much larger clone lies one base away. The chain recombines TRBV29-1 with TRBJ1-4; 7 positions match TRBD1. Germline V gene sequence: CDR1 SQVTM, CDR2 ANQGSEA. The CDR3 contains 13 residues. Trimming at V came to 7 bases and at J to 7 bases, leaving 9 bases not matched to a gene. The chain's CDR3 is CSATGDFGEKLFF. CDR3 DNA sequence: TGCAGCGCCACAGGGGATTTTGGTGAAAAACTGTTTTTT.

The V and J genes are TRBV12-3 or TRBV12-4 and TRBJ2-5; unclear D gene. This CDR3 has 14 residues. V was cut by 3 bases and J by 6 bases, with 14 bases left in between. The chain's CDR3 is CASSFGSVPQTQYF. CDR3 nucleotide sequence: TGTGCCAGCAGTTTCGGCTCAGTCCCCCAGACCCAGTACTTC.

The chain is built from TRBV3-1 and TRBJ1-6; tentative D call: TRBD1 (5 bases). V shed 0 bases and J shed 7 bases, with 13 bases lying between them. The CDR3 is made up of 16 amino acids. CDR1 LGHDT and CDR2 YNNKEL come from the germline V gene (reference sequence). CDR3: CASSQDPGRDNSPLHF. The CDR3 DNA reads as TGTGCCAGCAGCCAAGACCCGGGACGGGACAATTCACCCCTCCACTTT.

This clonotype was counted between two and nine times. The V call is TRBV5-1, the J call TRBJ2-7; 7 bases are a match to TRBD1. Germline-derived CDR1 and CDR2 are SGHRS and YFSETQ. This CDR3 region has 15 residues. V trimming: 2 bases; J trimming: 2 bases; junction bases outside the gene matches: 7. The CDR3 nucleotides are TGCGCCAGCAGCTTCACTTCCGGGACAGCCTACGAGCAGTACTTC. Translating gives CASSFTSGTAYEQYF.

The chain carries TRBV14 and TRBJ2-7; TRBD2 is a possible D gene (6 bases). V lost 0 bases, J lost 4 bases, and 19 bases lay in between. The CDR3 extends over 17 amino acids. Per the germline V gene, CDR1 is SGHDN and CDR2 is FVKESK. The CDR3 here is CASSQEPAGKVEYEQYF. The DNA for the CDR3 is TGTGCCAGCAGCCAAGAACCAGCGGGCAAAGTGGAATACGAGCAGTACTTC.

The chain carries TRBV6-5 and TRBJ1-2; no clear D. Germline V CDR1 and CDR2: MNHEY, SVGAGI. The CDR3 length is 15 residues. V lost 0 bases to trimming and J lost 8 bases, with 16 bases between them. CDR3 DNA: TGTGCCAGCAGTTACTCGGGAGTGATCCGGAGCGGCTACACCTTC. This encodes CASSYSGVIRSGYTF.

The genes are TRBV3-1 and TRBJ2-1, with 9 bases aligning to TRBD2. The V gene's germline CDR1 is LGHDT and CDR2 YNNKEL (reference sequence). This CDR3 contains 16 residues. After removal of 4 bases from V and 7 bases from J, the junction contained 11 bases not matched to a gene. The CDR3 DNA reads TGTGCCAGCAGCCCCACCTCGAATAGCGGGAGAAATGAGCAGTTCTTC. Protein product: CASSPTSNSGRNEQFF.

This clonotype has more than one count but fewer than ten. CDR3 sequence (DNA): TGTGCCAGCAGTTTAAACACGAGGGGGGCGCAGTACTTC. Protein product: CASSLNTRGAQYF. The chain couples TRBV12-3 or TRBV12-4 to TRBJ2-7; tentatively, D is TRBD1 or TRBD2 (6 bases each). Trimming cost V 2 bases and J 9 bases, with 14 bases left between them. CDR3 length equals 13 residues.

This clonotype showed up just once. The chain links TRBV15 to TRBJ2-5; 10 bases agree with TRBD2. Germline V gene lookup returns CDR1 LNHNV and CDR2 YYDKDF (reference sequence). CDR3 length: 16 residues. Germline trimming cut 1 base from V and 5 bases from J; bases unmatched to any gene: 7. In DNA, the CDR3 is TGTGCCACCAGCAGAGCTAGCGGGAGTTTAGGGGAGACCCAGTACTTC. Translation gives CATSRASGSLGETQYF. The full variable domain, in which reference TRBV15 and TRBJ2-5 provide the parts outside the CDR3, is DAMVIQNPRYQVTQFGKPVTLSCSQTLNHNVMYWYQQKSSQAPKLLFHYYDKDFNNEADTPDNFQSRRPNTSFCFLDIRSPGLGDTAMYLCATSRASGSLGETQYFGPGTRLLVL.

This chain joins TRBV4-1 and TRBJ1-5; maybe TRBD1 (5 bases). This CDR3 contains 15 residues. Trimming cost V 1 base and J 3 bases, with 10 bases left between them. Germline CDR1 MGHRA, CDR2 YSYEKL. The CDR3 here is CASSQADRNNQPQHF. CDR3 in DNA: TGCGCCAGCAGCCAAGCAGACAGAAACAATCAGCCCCAGCATTTT.

V gene TRBV20-1 combines with J gene TRBJ2-3, with 7 positions matching TRBD2. This CDR3 region has 15 residues. CDR1 and CDR2 (germline): DFQATT, SNEGSKA (reference sequence). After removal of 0 bases from V and 4 bases from J, the junction contained 7 bases not matched to a gene. CDR3 nucleotides: TGCAGTGCTAGAGATTACGCGGGGGTGCCAGATACGCAGTATTTT. Translated: CSARDYAGVPDTQYF.

The gene calls are TRBV6-2 or TRBV6-3 and TRBJ1-1; a possible D gene is TRBD1 (5 bases). This CDR3 comprises 17 residues. The germline V gene encodes CDR1 MNHEY and CDR2 SVGEGT. Trimming cost V 6 bases and J 6 bases, with 26 bases left between them. CDR3 DNA sequence: TGTGCCAGCAGACGCGATCGGGGCAGCGGATTAAGAGCTGAAGCTTTCTTT. Translation: CASRRDRGSGLRAEAFF.

The chain employs TRBV9 and TRBJ2-5; D is uncertain. Germline V CDR1 and CDR2: SGDLS, YYNGEE. With 3 bases removed from V and 2 bases from J, the gap between germline ends came to 8 bases. The CDR3 runs 13 residues. The CDR3 sequence: CASSARLQETQYF. The CDR3, as DNA: TGTGCCAGCAGCGCCAGACTGCAAGAGACCCAGTACTTC.